This record covers a single T cell receptor (beta chain). As yet, its antigen is unknown. This sample was taken from a study of shared clonotypes between healthy human individuals. Points from the study as a whole: Sampling used blood alone; tissue repertoires probably differ. The sharing of roughly 5% of naive CD4 clonotypes was seen across a handful of donors.

Genomic DNA from each subset was divided evenly over several immunoSEQ plates. Methods used by the authors: Sequence data from immunoSEQ were junction-only and lacked quality scores; consequently, filtering differed. Sequencing used immunoSEQ multiplex PCR; TCRdb keeps in-frame clones, though not all of them. The V and J calls and the clone size are those of that table, but D and trimming were determined from the DNA. There are approximately 640,000 clones in the sample; about 90% occur only once, and 34% lies in the top ten. The sample comprised memory CD8+ T cells from PBMCs. The sample's subset: CD45RO+ cells pooled with CCR7-negative TemRA cells. The clonotype was recovered from a man between 18 and 29 years old in good health. Some clones in this sample may be carry-over from other donors' samples.

The CDR3 nucleotides are TGTGCCAGCAGTGAAGGGTTTCCCGGGGAGCTGTTTTTT. Its protein product is CASSEGFPGELFF. This rearrangement joins TRBV6-4 to TRBJ2-2; D gene unclear. From germline, CDR1 is MRHNA and CDR2 SNTAGT. Between the trimmed V and J ends, which lost 3 bases and 6 bases, there was a span of 8 bases. The length of the CDR3 is 13 residues.